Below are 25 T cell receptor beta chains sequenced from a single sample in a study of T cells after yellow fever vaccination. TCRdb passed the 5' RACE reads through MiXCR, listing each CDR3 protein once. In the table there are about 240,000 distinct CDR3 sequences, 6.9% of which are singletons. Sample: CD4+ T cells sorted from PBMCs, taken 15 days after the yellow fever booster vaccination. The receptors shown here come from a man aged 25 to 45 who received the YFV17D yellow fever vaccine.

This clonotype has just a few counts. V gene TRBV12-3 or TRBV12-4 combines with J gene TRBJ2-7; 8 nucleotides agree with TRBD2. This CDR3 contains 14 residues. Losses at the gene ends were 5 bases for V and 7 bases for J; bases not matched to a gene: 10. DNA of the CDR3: TGTGCCAGCAGTAGGACTAGCCAAGAAAAGGAGCAGTACTTC. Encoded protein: CASSRTSQEKEQYF.

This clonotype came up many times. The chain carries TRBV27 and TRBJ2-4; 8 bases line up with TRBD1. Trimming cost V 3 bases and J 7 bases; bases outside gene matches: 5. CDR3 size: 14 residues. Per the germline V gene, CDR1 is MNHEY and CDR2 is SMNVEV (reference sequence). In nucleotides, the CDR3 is TGTGCCAGCAGTTTCTCGGACAGGGTTAACATTCAGTACTTC. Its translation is CASSFSDRVNIQYF.

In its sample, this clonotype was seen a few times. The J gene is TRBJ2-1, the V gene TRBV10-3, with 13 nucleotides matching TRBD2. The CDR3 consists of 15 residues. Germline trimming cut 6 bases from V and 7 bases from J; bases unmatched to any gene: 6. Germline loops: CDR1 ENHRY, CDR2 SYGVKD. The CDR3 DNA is TGTGCCATCAGGGACGGGACTAGCGGGATTAATGAGCAGTTCTTC. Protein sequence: CAIRDGTSGINEQFF.

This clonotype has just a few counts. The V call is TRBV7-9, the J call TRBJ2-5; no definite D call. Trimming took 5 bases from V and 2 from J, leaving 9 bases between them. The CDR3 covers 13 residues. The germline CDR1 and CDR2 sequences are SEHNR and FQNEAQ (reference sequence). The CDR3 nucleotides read TGTGCCAGCAGCGGGCCGAAACAAGAGACCCAGTACTTC. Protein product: CASSGPKQETQYF. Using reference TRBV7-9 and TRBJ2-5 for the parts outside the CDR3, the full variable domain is DTGVSQNPRHKITKRGQNVTFRCDPISEHNRLYWYRQTLGQGPEFLTYFQNEAQLEKSRLLSDRFSAERPKGSFSTLEIQRTEQGDSAMYLCASSGPKQETQYFGPGTRLLVL.

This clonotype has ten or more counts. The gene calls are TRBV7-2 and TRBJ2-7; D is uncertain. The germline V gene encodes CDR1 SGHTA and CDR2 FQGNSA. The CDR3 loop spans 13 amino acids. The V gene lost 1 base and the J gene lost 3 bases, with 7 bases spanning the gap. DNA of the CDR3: TGTGCCAGCAGCTTAGGAGACGGCTACGAGCAGTACTTC. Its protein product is CASSLGDGYEQYF. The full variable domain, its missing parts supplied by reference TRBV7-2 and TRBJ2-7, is GAGVSQSPSNKVTEKGKDVELRCDPISGHTALYWYRQSLGQGLEFLIYFQGNSAPDKSGLPSDRFSAERTGGSVSTLTIQRTQQEDSAVYLCASSLGDGYEQYFGPGTRLTVT.

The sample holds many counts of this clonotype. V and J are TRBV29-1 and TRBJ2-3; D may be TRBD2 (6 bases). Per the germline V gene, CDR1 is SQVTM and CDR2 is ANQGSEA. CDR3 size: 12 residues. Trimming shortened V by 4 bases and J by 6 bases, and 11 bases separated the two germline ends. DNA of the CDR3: TGCAGCGTTGGCGGAGGGGCCGATACGCAGTATTTT. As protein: CSVGGGADTQYF.

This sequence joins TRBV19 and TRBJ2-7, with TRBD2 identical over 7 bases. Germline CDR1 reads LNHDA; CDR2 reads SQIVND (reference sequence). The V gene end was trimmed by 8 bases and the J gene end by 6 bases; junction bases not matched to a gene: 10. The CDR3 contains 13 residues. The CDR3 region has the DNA TGTGCCAGTGGCTCTGCGGGAGTGGGCGAGCAGTACTTC. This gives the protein CASGSAGVGEQYF.

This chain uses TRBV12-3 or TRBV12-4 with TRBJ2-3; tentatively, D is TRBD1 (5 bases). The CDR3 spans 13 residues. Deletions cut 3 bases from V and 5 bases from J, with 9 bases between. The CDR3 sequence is CASSFFQGDTQYF. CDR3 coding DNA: TGTGCCAGCAGTTTTTTTCAGGGAGATACGCAGTATTTT.

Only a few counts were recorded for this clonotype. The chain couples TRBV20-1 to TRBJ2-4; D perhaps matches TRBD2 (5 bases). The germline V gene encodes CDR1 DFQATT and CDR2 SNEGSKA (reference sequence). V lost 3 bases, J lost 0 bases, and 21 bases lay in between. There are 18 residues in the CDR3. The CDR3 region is CSASAPGGLLLAKNIQYF. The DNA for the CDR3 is TGCAGTGCTAGTGCCCCCGGAGGCCTACTCCTAGCCAAAAACATTCAGTACTTC.

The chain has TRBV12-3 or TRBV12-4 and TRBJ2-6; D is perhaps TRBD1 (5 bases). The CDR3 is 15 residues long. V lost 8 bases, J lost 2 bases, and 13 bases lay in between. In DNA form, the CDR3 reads TGTGCCAGCGCACTTAGGGGTGCTGGGGCCAACGTCCTGACTTTC. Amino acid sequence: CASALRGAGANVLTF.

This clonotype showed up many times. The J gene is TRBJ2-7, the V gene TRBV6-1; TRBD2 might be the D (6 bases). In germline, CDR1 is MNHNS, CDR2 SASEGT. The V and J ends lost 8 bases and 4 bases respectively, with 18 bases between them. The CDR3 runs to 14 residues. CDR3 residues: CASGLTGAGYEQYF. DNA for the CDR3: TGTGCCAGCGGGTTGACGGGAGCGGGTTACGAGCAGTACTTC.

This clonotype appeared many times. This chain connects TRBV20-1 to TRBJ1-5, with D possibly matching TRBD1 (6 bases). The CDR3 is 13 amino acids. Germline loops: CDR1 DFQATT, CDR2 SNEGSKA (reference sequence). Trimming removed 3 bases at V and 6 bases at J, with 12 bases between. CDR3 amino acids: CSASPDRIQPQHF. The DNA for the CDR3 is TGCAGTGCTAGCCCCGACAGGATTCAGCCCCAGCATTTT.

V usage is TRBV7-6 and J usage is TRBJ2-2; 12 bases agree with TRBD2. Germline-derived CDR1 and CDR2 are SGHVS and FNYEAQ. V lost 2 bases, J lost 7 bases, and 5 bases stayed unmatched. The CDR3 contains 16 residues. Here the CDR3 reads CASSLRTSGMVGELFF. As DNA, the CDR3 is TGTGCCAGCAGCTTACGGACTAGCGGGATGGTCGGGGAGCTGTTTTTT.

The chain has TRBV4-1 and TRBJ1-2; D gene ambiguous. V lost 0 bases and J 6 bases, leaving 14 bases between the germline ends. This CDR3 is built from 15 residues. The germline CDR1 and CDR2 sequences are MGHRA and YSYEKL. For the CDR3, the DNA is TGCGCCAGCAGCCAAGAAGTCGTCGGAGGGAATGGCTACACCTTC. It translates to CASSQEVVGGNGYTF.

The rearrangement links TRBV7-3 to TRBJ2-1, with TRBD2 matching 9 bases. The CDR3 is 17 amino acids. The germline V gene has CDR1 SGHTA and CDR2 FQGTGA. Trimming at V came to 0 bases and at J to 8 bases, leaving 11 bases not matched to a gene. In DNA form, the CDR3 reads TGTGCCAGCAGCTTAACTAAGTTGGCTAGCGGGACCGATGAGCAGTTCTTC. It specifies CASSLTKLASGTDEQFF.

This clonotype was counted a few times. The CDR3 sequence is CSATQGKDQPQHF. As DNA, the CDR3 is TGCAGCGCCACACAGGGGAAGGATCAGCCCCAGCATTTT. This chain uses TRBV29-1 with TRBJ1-5; 7 bases map to TRBD1. The CDR3 runs 13 residues. In germline, CDR1 is SQVTM, CDR2 ANQGSEA. V trimming: 7 bases; J trimming: 5 bases; junction bases outside the gene matches: 8. The full variable domain, rest sourced from reference TRBV29-1 and TRBJ1-5, is SAVISQKPSRDICQRGTSLTIQCQVDSQVTMMFWYRQQPGQSLTLIATANQGSEATYESGFVIDKFPISRPNLTFSTLTVSNMSPEDSSIYLCSATQGKDQPQHFGDGTRLSIL.

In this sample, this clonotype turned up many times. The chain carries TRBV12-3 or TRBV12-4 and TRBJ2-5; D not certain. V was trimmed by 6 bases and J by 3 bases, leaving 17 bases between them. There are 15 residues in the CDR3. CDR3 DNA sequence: TGTGCCAGCAGAATAGGGCCTAGTGGTAAAGAGACCCAGTACTTC. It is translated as CASRIGPSGKETQYF.

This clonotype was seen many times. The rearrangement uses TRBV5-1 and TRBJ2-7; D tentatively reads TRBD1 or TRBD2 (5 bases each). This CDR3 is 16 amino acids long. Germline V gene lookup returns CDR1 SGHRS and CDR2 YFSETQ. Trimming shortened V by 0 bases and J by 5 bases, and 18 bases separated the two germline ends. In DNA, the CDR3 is TGCGCCAGCAGCTTGGTAGTGACGGGACGATCCCACGAGCAGTACTTC. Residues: CASSLVVTGRSHEQYF.

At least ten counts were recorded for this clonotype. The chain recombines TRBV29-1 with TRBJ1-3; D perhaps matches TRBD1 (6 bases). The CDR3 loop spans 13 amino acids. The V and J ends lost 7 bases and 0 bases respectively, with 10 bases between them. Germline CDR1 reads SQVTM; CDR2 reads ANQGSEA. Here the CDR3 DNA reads TGCAGCGCACCGGACAGCTCTGGAAACACCATATATTTT. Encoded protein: CSAPDSSGNTIYF.

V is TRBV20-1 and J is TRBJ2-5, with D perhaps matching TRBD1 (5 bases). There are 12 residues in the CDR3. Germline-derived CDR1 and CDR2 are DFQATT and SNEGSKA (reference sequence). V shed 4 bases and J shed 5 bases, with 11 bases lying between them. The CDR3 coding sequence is TGCAGTGCTACCGGACACGGGGAGACCCAGTACTTC. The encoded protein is CSATGHGETQYF.

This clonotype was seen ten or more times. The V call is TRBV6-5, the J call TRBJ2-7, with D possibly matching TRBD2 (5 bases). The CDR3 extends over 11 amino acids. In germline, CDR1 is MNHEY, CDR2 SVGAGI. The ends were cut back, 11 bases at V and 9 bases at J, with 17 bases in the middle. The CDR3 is CAEGWRRGQYF. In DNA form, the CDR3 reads TGTGCCGAGGGCTGGAGACGCGGGCAGTACTTC.

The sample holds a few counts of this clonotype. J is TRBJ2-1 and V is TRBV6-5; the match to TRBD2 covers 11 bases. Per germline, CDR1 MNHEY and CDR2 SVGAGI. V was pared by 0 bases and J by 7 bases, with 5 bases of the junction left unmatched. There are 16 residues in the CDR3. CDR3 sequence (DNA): TGTGCCAGCAGTTACTCGACTAGCGGGATTAAGAATGAGCAGTTCTTC. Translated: CASSYSTSGIKNEQFF.

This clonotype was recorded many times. CDR3 bases: TGTGCCAGCAGCTCGGACAGGTTGAACACTGAAGCTTTCTTT. It encodes CASSSDRLNTEAFF. The gene calls are TRBV7-3 and TRBJ1-1, with 7 bases aligning to TRBD1. The length of the CDR3 is 14 residues. Per the germline V gene, CDR1 is SGHTA and CDR2 is FQGTGA. With 4 bases clipped from V and 0 bases from J, the junction kept 2 bases outside the gene matches. The whole variable domain, filled in from reference TRBV7-3 and TRBJ1-1, reads GAGVSQTPSNKVTEKGKYVELRCDPISGHTALYWYRQSLGQGPEFLIYFQGTGAADDSGLPNDRFFAVRPEGSVSTLKIQRTERGDSAVYLCASSSDRLNTEAFFGQGTRLTVV.

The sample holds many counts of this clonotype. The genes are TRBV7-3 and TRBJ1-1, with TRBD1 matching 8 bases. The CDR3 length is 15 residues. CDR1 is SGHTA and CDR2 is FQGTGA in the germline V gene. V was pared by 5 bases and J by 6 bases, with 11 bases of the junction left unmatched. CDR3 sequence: CASSRDGQGVSEAFF. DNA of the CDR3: TGTGCCAGCAGCCGAGATGGACAGGGTGTGTCTGAAGCTTTCTTT.

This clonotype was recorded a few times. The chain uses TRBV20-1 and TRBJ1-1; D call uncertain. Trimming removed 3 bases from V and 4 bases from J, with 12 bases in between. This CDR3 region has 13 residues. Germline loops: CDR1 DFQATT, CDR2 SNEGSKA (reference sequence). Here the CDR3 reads CSASVILGTEAFF. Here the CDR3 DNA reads TGCAGTGCTAGCGTCATCCTTGGCACTGAAGCTTTCTTT.